These 16 T cell receptor beta chains share one sample of origin, sequenced in a study of blood T cells in healthy people across ages. Next came a second PCR, run for roughly 6 to 11 cycles, which used a sample-barcoded 5' primer along with a J-beta primer mix. TCRdb used MiXCR to reprocess the 5' RACE reads, holding one entry per CDR3 protein. Of 1.2 million to 1.5 million distinct CDR3 sequences in the sample, 59% were seen once. The sample comprised blood. The receptor source for this set is a man between 18 and 35 years old in good health.

This clonotype was found a few times. The rearrangement uses TRBV29-1 and TRBJ1-4; D unclear. Germline V gene data show CDR1 as SQVTM and CDR2 as ANQGSEA. V was trimmed by 7 bases and J by 5 bases, leaving 11 bases between them. The CDR3 runs to 12 residues. The CDR3 protein is CSATERNEKLFF. The CDR3 DNA follows: TGCAGCGCAACAGAAAGAAATGAAAAACTGTTTTTT. The variable domain in full, completed from reference TRBV29-1 and TRBJ1-4, reads SAVISQKPSRDICQRGTSLTIQCQVDSQVTMMFWYRQQPGQSLTLIATANQGSEATYESGFVIDKFPISRPNLTFSTLTVSNMSPEDSSIYLCSATERNEKLFFGSGTQLSVL.

This sequence joins TRBV20-1 and TRBJ2-4; D possibly uses TRBD1 or TRBD2 (5 bases each). The J call could be wrong; TRBJ2-7 is a better fit for the DNA end. Germline loops: CDR1 DFQATT, CDR2 SNEGSKA (reference sequence). The length of the CDR3 is 14 residues. CDR3 nucleotides: TGCAGTGCTTTCAGGAGAGGGGTGAGCGACGAGCAGTACTTC. Translated: CSAFRRGVSDEQYF.

As regards this clonotype: Possible read error: a much larger clone is one base away. The chain carries TRBV27 and TRBJ2-5; D is possibly TRBD2 (6 bases). V was pared by 4 bases and J by 1 base, with 7 bases between. The V gene's germline CDR1 is MNHEY and CDR2 SMNVEV (reference sequence). This CDR3 is 13 amino acids long. The CDR3 region is CASSWDFQETQYF. The CDR3 nucleotides are TGTGCCAGCAGTTGGGACTTCCAAGAGACCCAGTACTTC.

The genes are TRBV27 and TRBJ2-3, with D maybe TRBD2 (5 bases). The CDR3 consists of 17 residues. The germline V gene has CDR1 MNHEY and CDR2 SMNVEV (reference sequence). The V end lost 6 bases, the J end lost 0 bases, and 19 bases lay between the germline ends. The CDR3 region has the DNA TGTGCCAGCAGACTACGTCCAACTAGGTCGAGCACAGATACGCAGTATTTT. Translation: CASRLRPTRSSTDTQYF.

Only one count was recorded for this clonotype. The rearrangement joins TRBV20-1 to TRBJ2-1; TRBD2 is a possible D gene (7 bases). The V gene's germline CDR1 is DFQATT and CDR2 SNEGSKA (reference sequence). V was trimmed by 3 bases and J by 9 bases, leaving 18 bases between them. CDR3 size: 14 residues. For the CDR3, the DNA is TGCAGTGCTAGGGGGGGCGGGAGAGGGGGTGAGCAGTTCTTC. Translating gives CSARGGGRGGEQFF.

The chain links TRBV7-2 to TRBJ2-7; possibly TRBD2 for D (6 bases). Germline V gene lookup returns CDR1 SGHTA and CDR2 FQGNSA. Trimming stripped 5 bases from V and 4 bases from J, with 18 bases between. The CDR3 extends over 15 amino acids. The CDR3 DNA follows: TGTGCCAGCAGCCCCTATCTCGGCGGGGATTACGAGCAGTACTTC. This translates into CASSPYLGGDYEQYF.

V and J are TRBV12-3 or TRBV12-4 and TRBJ2-1; D unclear. The CDR3 contains 16 residues. Trimming stripped 1 base from V and 6 bases from J, with 16 bases between. The CDR3 region is CASSLESLPPGNEQFF. The CDR3 region has the DNA TGTGCCAGCAGTTTAGAGTCACTTCCTCCGGGCAATGAGCAGTTCTTC.

This clonotype was counted between two and nine times. The chain links TRBV4-1 to TRBJ2-5; possibly TRBD2 for D (6 bases). V was trimmed by 1 base and J by 4 bases, leaving 13 bases between them. CDR3 size: 15 residues. Germline V gene sequence: CDR1 MGHRA, CDR2 YSYEKL. The CDR3 spells CASSQGLRGLETQYF. DNA of the CDR3: TGCGCCAGCAGCCAAGGGCTTCGGGGGTTAGAGACCCAGTACTTC.

This chain connects TRBV20-1 to TRBJ1-1; 7 bases map to TRBD1. The J segment lost 4 bases and the V segment lost 4 bases, leaving 9 bases of the junction unmatched. The CDR3 sequence is 14 residues long. Per germline, CDR1 DFQATT and CDR2 SNEGSKA (reference sequence). The CDR3 DNA is TGCAGTGCTAAATCACAGGGGACACCCACTGAAGCTTTCTTT. It yields the protein CSAKSQGTPTEAFF.

The table lists this clonotype with a few counts. V and J are TRBV20-1 and TRBJ1-5, with TRBD1 matching over 11 bases. The CDR3 has 15 residues. The germline CDR1 and CDR2 sequences are DFQATT and SNEGSKA (reference sequence). V gave up 3 bases and J gave up 6 bases; unmatched junction bases: 7. The CDR3 DNA reads TGCAGTGCTAGGCTCGGACAGGGGGCAAGTCAGCCCCAGCATTTT. Translating gives CSARLGQGASQPQHF.

The rearrangement uses TRBV4-3 and TRBJ2-3; 10 positions agree with TRBD2. CDR3 length: 18 residues. The V gene's germline CDR1 is LGHNA and CDR2 YSLEER. The J segment lost 0 bases and the V segment lost 0 bases, leaving 6 bases of the junction unmatched. CDR3 coding DNA: TGCGCCAGCAGCCAAGACGGACTAGCGGATTCTAGCACAGATACGCAGTATTTT. Protein product: CASSQDGLADSSTDTQYF.

The sample holds a few counts of this clonotype. The chain joins TRBV4-1 to TRBJ2-7, with D hard to call. V lost 3 bases to trimming and J lost 5 bases, with 11 bases between them. The CDR3 loop spans 13 amino acids. Germline V CDR1 and CDR2: MGHRA, YSYEKL. This CDR3 is CASSQDQPHEQYF. Here the CDR3 DNA reads TGCGCCAGCAGCCAGGACCAACCCCACGAGCAGTACTTC.

This rearrangement joins TRBV29-1 to TRBJ2-1; tentative D call: TRBD2 (5 bases). The ends were cut back, 4 bases at V and 2 bases at J, with 18 bases in the middle. Germline CDR1 reads SQVTM; CDR2 reads ANQGSEA. The CDR3 sequence is 16 residues long. The DNA for the CDR3 is TGCAGCGTTGTCCCTGGCGGGTCGCCGGCCTACAATGAGCAGTTCTTC. This codes for CSVVPGGSPAYNEQFF.

The chain couples TRBV20-1 to TRBJ2-1, with TRBD2 identical over 9 bases. The DNA matches TRBJ2-7 better at its end, which makes the J call doubtful. This CDR3 region has 17 residues. The germline gives CDR1 DFQATT, CDR2 SNEGSKA (reference sequence). CDR3 amino acids: CSARAGLALISYNEQYF. DNA of the CDR3: TGCAGTGCTAGAGCCGGACTAGCGCTAATTTCTTACAATGAGCAGTACTTC.

V gene TRBV20-1 combines with J gene TRBJ1-1; D might be TRBD1 (5 bases). Germline-derived CDR1 and CDR2 are DFQATT and SNEGSKA (reference sequence). CDR3 length: 13 amino acids. Deletions cut 3 bases from V and 5 bases from J, with 13 bases between. The CDR3 DNA reads as TGCAGTGCTAGTCCAGGGATGGGGACTGAAGCTTTCTTT. This encodes CSASPGMGTEAFF.

The chain uses TRBV5-1 and TRBJ1-2; D is uncertain. Trimming stripped 3 bases from V and 1 base from J, with 10 bases between. Germline V CDR1 and CDR2: SGHRS, YFSETQ. The CDR3 has 14 amino acids. CDR3 bases: TGCGCCAGCAGCTGGACGTGGATTAACTATGGCTACACCTTC. Its protein product is CASSWTWINYGYTF.